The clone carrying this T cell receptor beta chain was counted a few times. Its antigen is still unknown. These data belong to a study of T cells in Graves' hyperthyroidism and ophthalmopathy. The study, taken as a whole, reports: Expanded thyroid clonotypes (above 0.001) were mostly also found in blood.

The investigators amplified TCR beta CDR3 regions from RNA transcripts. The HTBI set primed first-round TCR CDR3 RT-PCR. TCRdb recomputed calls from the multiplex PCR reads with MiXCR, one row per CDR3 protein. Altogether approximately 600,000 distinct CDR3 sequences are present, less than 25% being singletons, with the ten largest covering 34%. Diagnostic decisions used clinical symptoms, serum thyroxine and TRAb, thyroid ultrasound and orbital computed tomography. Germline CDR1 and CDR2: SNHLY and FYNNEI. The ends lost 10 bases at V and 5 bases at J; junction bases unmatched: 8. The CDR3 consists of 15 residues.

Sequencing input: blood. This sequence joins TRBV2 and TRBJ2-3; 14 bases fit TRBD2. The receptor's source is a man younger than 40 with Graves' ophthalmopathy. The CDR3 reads CANPGLAGARDTQYF. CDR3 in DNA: TGTGCCAATCCGGGACTAGCGGGAGCGAGAGATACGCAGTATTTT.